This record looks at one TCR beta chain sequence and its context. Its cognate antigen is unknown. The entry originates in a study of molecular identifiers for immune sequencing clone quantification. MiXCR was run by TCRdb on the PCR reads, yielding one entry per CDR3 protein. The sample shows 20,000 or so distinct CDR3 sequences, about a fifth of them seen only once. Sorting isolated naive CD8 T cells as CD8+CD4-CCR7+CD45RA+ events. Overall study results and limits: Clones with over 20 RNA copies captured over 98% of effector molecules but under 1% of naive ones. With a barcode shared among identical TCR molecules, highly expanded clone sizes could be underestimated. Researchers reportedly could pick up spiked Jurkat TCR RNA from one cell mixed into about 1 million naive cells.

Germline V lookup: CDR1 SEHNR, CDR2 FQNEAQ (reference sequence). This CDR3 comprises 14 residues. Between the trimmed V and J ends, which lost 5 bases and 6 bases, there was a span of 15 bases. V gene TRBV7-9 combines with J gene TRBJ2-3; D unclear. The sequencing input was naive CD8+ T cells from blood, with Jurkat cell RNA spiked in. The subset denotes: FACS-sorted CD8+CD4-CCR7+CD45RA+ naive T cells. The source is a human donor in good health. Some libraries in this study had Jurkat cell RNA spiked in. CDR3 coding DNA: TGTGCCAGCAGCCCCGTAAAAGCAACGGATACGCAGTATTTT. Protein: CASSPVKATDTQYF.